What follows are 7 T cell receptor beta chains derived from one specimen sequenced in a study of beta chain features in type 1 diabetes. Sequencing targeted expressed TCRB transcripts, as all isolated RNA had been reverse transcribed. Generated by immunoSEQ multiplex PCR, the TCRdb table keeps only in-frame clones and is missing some. Here the sample spans about 220,000 clones, approximately 10% being singletons. The sample was central memory CD4+ T cells from blood. These receptors originate from a man younger than 35 in good health.

In its sample, this clone was seen many times. The chain links TRBV2 to TRBJ2-7, with a tentative D call TRBD1 (6 bases). This CDR3 comprises 13 residues. Germline V gene lookup returns CDR1 SNHLY and CDR2 FYNNEI. V lost 4 bases, J lost 6 bases, and 13 bases lay in between. CDR3 bases: TGTGCCAGCAGTGGACACAGGGATCTCGAGCAGTACTTC. Its protein is CASSGHRDLEQYF.

This clone has just a few counts. The rearrangement joins TRBV30 to TRBJ2-3; no definite D call. This CDR3 comprises 12 residues. Looked up from germline, CDR1 is GTSNPN and CDR2 is SVGIG (reference sequence). Trimming shortened V by 2 bases and J by 3 bases, and 6 bases separated the two germline ends. The CDR3 loop is CAWSPFTDTQYF. The CDR3 nucleotides are TGTGCCTGGAGTCCCTTTACAGATACGCAGTATTTT.

This clone has a handful of counts. The chain couples TRBV30 to TRBJ2-5, with D possibly TRBD1 on 6 matching bases. Deletions cut 2 bases from V and 5 bases from J, with 15 bases between. CDR1 and CDR2 from the germline V gene are GTSNPN and SVGIG (reference sequence). The length of the CDR3 is 14 residues. This chain's CDR3 is CAWSTQGPGETQYF. In nucleotides, the CDR3 is TGTGCCTGGAGTACCCAGGGGCCTGGGGAGACCCAGTACTTC.

About this clone: This may come from a read error, since a much larger clone is one base off. This chain connects TRBV5-4 to TRBJ2-1; no clear D gene. In germline, CDR1 is SGHNT, CDR2 YYREEE (reference sequence). Deletions cut 4 bases from V and 6 bases from J, with 5 bases between. This CDR3 contains 11 residues. The CDR3 bases are TGTGCCAGCAGCCTAATCAATGAGCAGTTCTTC. Residues: CASSLINEQFF.

This clone was observed at least ten times. Other DNA sequences of this sample code for an identical CDR3. The V call is TRBV28, the J call TRBJ2-7; weak D call: TRBD2 (5 bases). CDR1 and CDR2 (germline): MDHEN, SYDVKM. This CDR3 contains 11 residues. V was clipped by 6 bases and J by 4 bases, with 7 bases between them. The CDR3 DNA reads TGTGCCAGCAGCCGAGGGTACGAGCAGTACTTC. Translating it yields CASSRGYEQYF.

This sequence joins TRBV7-3 and TRBJ2-1; 12 bases map to TRBD2. The V gene end was trimmed by 5 bases and the J gene end by 4 bases; junction bases not matched to a gene: 3. The germline CDR1 and CDR2 sequences are SGHTA and FQGTGA. The CDR3 extends over 15 amino acids. CDR3 residues: CASSPSGRGYNEQFF. The CDR3 DNA is TGTGCCAGCAGCCCTAGCGGGAGGGGTTACAATGAGCAGTTCTTC.

V gene TRBV27 combines with J gene TRBJ2-5; either TRBD1 or TRBD2 may fit D (5 bases each). In germline, CDR1 is MNHEY, CDR2 SMNVEV (reference sequence). Trimming took off 1 base at V and 5 bases at J, with 11 bases between the two ends. The CDR3 sequence is 14 residues long. Here the CDR3 reads CASSLLGELETQYF. The CDR3 DNA reads TGTGCCAGCAGTTTATTGGGGGAGTTGGAGACCCAGTACTTC.